Below are 32 T cell receptor beta chains sequenced from a single sample in a study of blood T cell repertoires in COVID-19. Profiling relied on immunoSEQ multiplex PCR, and the TCRdb table lists in-frame clones only, not all of them. The sample includes around 200,000 clones, more than 85% seen only once; the top ten take 1.9%. The sequencing input was peripheral blood. Source of these receptors: a man in his forties with active or convalescent COVID-19.

The chain links TRBV9 to TRBJ1-3; the match to TRBD1 covers 8 bases. CDR1 is SGDLS, CDR2 YYNGEE, per germline. Unmatched junction bases numbered 7, after V lost 4 bases and J lost 4 bases. This CDR3 contains 15 residues. This CDR3 is CASSQGAQRGNTIYF. CDR3 nucleotide sequence: TGTGCCAGCAGCCAGGGGGCCCAAAGGGGAAACACCATATATTTT.

This clone was counted ten times or more. The CDR3 nucleotides read TGTGCCAGCAGTGGCTTCGACAGGGCGATCAATCAGCCCCAGCATTTT. Protein: CASSGFDRAINQPQHF. This chain links TRBV6-2 or TRBV6-3 with TRBJ1-5; TRBD1 aligns across 7 bases. In germline, CDR1 is MNHEY, CDR2 SVGEGT. This CDR3 is built from 16 residues. Trimming removed 5 bases from V and 3 bases from J; junction bases left unmatched: 10.

V usage is TRBV19 and J usage is TRBJ1-2; 10 bases align to TRBD1. The germline CDR1 and CDR2 sequences are LNHDA and SQIVND (reference sequence). This CDR3 has 16 residues. The trim removed 3 bases at V and 8 bases at J, leaving 12 bases unmatched. The CDR3 sequence is CASSIKGTGAYWGYTF. CDR3 coding DNA: TGTGCCAGTAGTATTAAGGGGACAGGGGCCTACTGGGGCTACACCTTC.

The genes are TRBV2 and TRBJ2-6, with D maybe TRBD1 (6 bases). Germline assignment: CDR1 SNHLY and CDR2 FYNNEI. The CDR3 is 17 residues long. Trimming stripped 4 bases from V and 4 bases from J, with 17 bases between. In nucleotides, the CDR3 is TGTGCCAGCAGTGCACAGGGTCTCGGATCCGGGGCCAACGTCCTGACTTTC. Its protein is CASSAQGLGSGANVLTF.

The chain is built from TRBV9 and TRBJ2-1; 8 nucleotides agree with TRBD2. The CDR3 is made up of 16 amino acids. Trimming at V came to 3 bases and at J to 6 bases, leaving 11 bases not matched to a gene. Germline CDR1 is SGDLS and CDR2 is YYNGEE. For the CDR3, the DNA is TGTGCCAGCAGCGACGGGCCCGGGAGGGAGGGCAATGAGCAGTTCTTC. Amino acids: CASSDGPGREGNEQFF.

This chain connects TRBV27 to TRBJ1-1, with D maybe TRBD1 (5 bases). The germline V and J ends were trimmed by 5 bases and 4 bases, with 14 bases remaining between them. This CDR3 is built from 14 residues. Germline V gene lookup returns CDR1 MNHEY and CDR2 SMNVEV (reference sequence). DNA of the CDR3: TGTGCCAGCAGTCCCCAGGGAGGGTTCACTGAAGCTTTCTTT. As protein: CASSPQGGFTEAFF.

The chain recombines TRBV11-2 with TRBJ2-7; D is possibly TRBD2 (6 bases). Germline CDR1 and CDR2: SGHAT and FQNNGV. V was cut by 7 bases and J by 0 bases, with 16 bases left in between. The CDR3 consists of 15 residues. This chain's CDR3 is CASNAGAGYSYEQYF. In DNA, the CDR3 is TGTGCCAGCAACGCAGGAGCGGGTTACTCCTACGAGCAGTACTTC.

The gene calls are TRBV2 and TRBJ1-2; TRBD1 aligns across 8 bases. With 8 bases clipped from V and 8 bases from J, the junction kept 4 bases outside the gene matches. Germline CDR1 is SNHLY and CDR2 is FYNNEI. This CDR3 spans 11 amino acids. In DNA, the CDR3 is TGTGCCAGCCGGACAGGGTGGGGCTACACCTTC. Protein sequence: CASRTGWGYTF.

The rearrangement uses TRBV28 and TRBJ1-2; D is perhaps TRBD1 (5 bases). V lost 4 bases, J lost 5 bases, and 14 bases lay in between. CDR1 is MDHEN and CDR2 is SYDVKM in the germline V gene. This CDR3 spans 14 amino acids. The CDR3 spells CASSSGRAGYGYTF. The CDR3 DNA sequence: TGTGCCAGCAGTTCAGGCAGGGCTGGTTATGGCTACACCTTC.

V and J are TRBV28 and TRBJ2-7; TRBD1 is a possible D gene (6 bases). Trimming shortened V by 7 bases and J by 2 bases, and 15 bases separated the two germline ends. The germline CDR1 and CDR2 sequences are MDHEN and SYDVKM. CDR3 size: 14 residues. CDR3 in DNA: TGTGCCAGCACCAACCGGGACAAGGCCTACGAGCAGTACTTC. This gives the protein CASTNRDKAYEQYF.

The chain couples TRBV5-5 to TRBJ2-1, with TRBD2 matching 16 bases. The CDR3 contains 18 residues. Germline CDR1 is SGHKS and CDR2 is YYEKEE (reference sequence). The trim removed 3 bases at V and 4 bases at J, leaving 7 bases unmatched. CDR3 coding DNA: TGTGCCAGCAGCTGGGGACTAGCGGGAGGGCCCCAGTACAATGAGCAGTTCTTC. It is translated as CASSWGLAGGPQYNEQFF.

The genes are TRBV5-1 and TRBJ1-4; D not resolved. The germline V gene encodes CDR1 SGHRS and CDR2 YFSETQ. V was pared by 6 bases and J by 4 bases, with 10 bases between. This CDR3 region has 13 residues. DNA of the CDR3: TGCGCCAGCAATACAGACCTTAATGAAAAACTGTTTTTT. It yields the protein CASNTDLNEKLFF.

The chain joins TRBV19 to TRBJ2-4, with 7 bases fitting TRBD1. The CDR3 is made up of 16 amino acids. J gave up 9 bases and V 2 bases, and 13 bases lay outside the gene matches. The V gene's germline CDR1 is LNHDA and CDR2 SQIVND (reference sequence). The CDR3 loop reads CASSIRPTGAVGIQYF. The CDR3 nucleotides read TGTGCCAGTAGTATAAGGCCAACAGGGGCGGTGGGCATTCAGTACTTC.

This chain links TRBV28 with TRBJ1-2; no clear D gene. V was trimmed by 8 bases and J by 5 bases, leaving 12 bases between them. The CDR3 runs to 12 residues. CDR1 is MDHEN, CDR2 SYDVKM, per germline. For the CDR3, the DNA is TGTGCCAGCCCCTTCCTTACATATGGCTACACCTTC. Amino acid sequence: CASPFLTYGYTF.

The V call is TRBV18, the J call TRBJ2-5; D is ambiguous. This CDR3 is built from 13 residues. Per germline, CDR1 KGHSH and CDR2 LQKENI. Trimming left V 3 bases short and J 5 bases short, with 10 bases between. This CDR3 reads CASSPGSMETQYF. The CDR3 bases are TGTGCCAGCTCACCCGGGTCCATGGAGACCCAGTACTTC.

Here the CDR3 reads CASSLEREGGYTF. CDR3 sequence (DNA): TGTGCCAGCAGCTTGGAAAGGGAGGGCGGCTACACCTTC. V is TRBV5-4 and J is TRBJ1-2; D unresolved. Germline V gene sequence: CDR1 SGHNT, CDR2 YYREEE (reference sequence). This CDR3 region has 13 residues. The V and J ends lost 0 bases and 8 bases respectively, with 11 bases between them.

The J gene is TRBJ2-1, the V gene TRBV7-7, with D perhaps TRBD1 (6 bases). The V end lost 5 bases, the J end lost 15 bases, and 20 bases lay between the germline ends. The CDR3 contains 13 residues. Germline values: CDR1 SSHAT, CDR2 FNYEAQ (reference sequence). The CDR3 here is CASSKTTRTEPFF. CDR3 DNA sequence: TGTGCCAGCAGCAAAACAACCCGGACAGAACCGTTCTTC.

The chain couples TRBV21-1 to TRBJ2-1; the D segment call TRBD1 is taken from the table without a DNA check. TRBV21-1 has pseudogene status. This CDR3 spans 12 amino acids. This CDR3 is CASEGQNNEQFF. For the CDR3, the DNA is TGTGCCAGCGAGGGACAGAACAATGAGCAGTTCTTC.

The chain has TRBV5-6 and TRBJ1-4; TRBD1 aligns across 8 bases. The CDR3 is 17 residues long. J lost 0 bases, V lost 0 bases, and 4 bases had no gene match. Germline assignment: CDR1 SGHDT and CDR2 YYEEEE. CDR3 protein: CASSLGQGIATNEKLFF. The CDR3 region has the DNA TGTGCCAGCAGCTTGGGACAGGGGATAGCAACTAATGAAAAACTGTTTTTT.

The chain links TRBV10-3 to TRBJ1-1; tentative D call: TRBD1 (6 bases). Trimming stripped 8 bases from V and 2 bases from J, with 12 bases between. The CDR3 runs 13 residues. CDR1 is ENHRY and CDR2 is SYGVKD in the germline V gene. The CDR3 DNA follows: TGTGCCATCGCGACAGGCCCAAACACTGAAGCTTTCTTT. Translation gives CAIATGPNTEAFF.

This chain links TRBV7-8 with TRBJ2-1; D not certain. In germline, CDR1 is SGHVS, CDR2 FQNEAQ. The CDR3 length is 12 residues. Trimming took 5 bases from V and 8 from J, leaving 10 bases between them. The DNA of the CDR3 is TGTGCCAGCAGCCCAAACGGAGATGAGCAGTTCTTC. Its translation: CASSPNGDEQFF.

J is TRBJ2-5 and V is TRBV6-5, with D hard to call. This CDR3 is 15 amino acids long. The V gene's germline CDR1 is MNHEY and CDR2 SVGAGI. The V end lost 0 bases, the J end lost 3 bases, and 11 bases lay between the germline ends. The chain's CDR3 is CASSYSKAGEETQYF. The CDR3 nucleotides read TGTGCCAGCAGTTACTCGAAGGCAGGCGAAGAGACCCAGTACTTC.

The chain employs TRBV9 and TRBJ2-3; TRBD2 matches at 8 bases. V was clipped by 3 bases and J by 0 bases; unmatched bases: 0. CDR3 length: 14 amino acids. Germline V gene sequence: CDR1 SGDLS, CDR2 YYNGEE. The DNA of the CDR3 is TGTGCCAGCAGCGCTAGCGGGAGCACAGATACGCAGTATTTT. It specifies CASSASGSTDTQYF.

The chain is built from TRBV28 and TRBJ2-7; 7 nucleotides align to TRBD1. V was clipped by 3 bases and J by 3 bases; unmatched bases: 2. CDR1 is MDHEN and CDR2 is SYDVKM in the germline V gene. The CDR3 consists of 13 residues. Here the CDR3 DNA reads TGTGCCAGCAGTTTGGGACAGAACTACGAGCAGTACTTC. Translated: CASSLGQNYEQYF.

The chain is built from TRBV7-3 and TRBJ1-2, with 11 bases that match TRBD1. V trimming: 2 bases; J trimming: 8 bases; junction bases outside the gene matches: 7. Germline-derived CDR1 and CDR2 are SGHTA and FQGTGA. CDR3 length equals 15 residues. CDR3 nucleotides: TGTGCCAGCAGCTTAGCCGGGACAGGGGGAGAAGGCTACACCTTC. Encoded protein: CASSLAGTGGEGYTF.

This sequence joins TRBV29-1 and TRBJ2-3; maybe TRBD2 (6 bases). The germline V gene has CDR1 SQVTM and CDR2 ANQGSEA. The CDR3 is made up of 13 amino acids. Trimming removed 3 bases from V and 2 bases from J, with 9 bases in between. In DNA, the CDR3 is TGCAGCGTTGATGGGGGGTCCACAGATACGCAGTATTTT. Protein: CSVDGGSTDTQYF.

The chain combines TRBV28 with TRBJ1-1; TRBD1 agrees at 8 bases. V gave up 5 bases and J gave up 1 base; unmatched junction bases: 3. The CDR3 contains 14 residues. Germline V gene sequence: CDR1 MDHEN, CDR2 SYDVKM. The CDR3 region is CASSRQGRNTEAFF. CDR3 sequence (DNA): TGTGCCAGCAGTCGACAGGGGAGGAACACTGAAGCTTTCTTT.

The chain combines TRBV27 with TRBJ2-7, with 7 bases matching TRBD1. V shed 3 bases and J 4 bases; nucleotides not matched to a gene: 15. CDR3 size: 17 residues. CDR1 is MNHEY and CDR2 is SMNVEV in the germline V gene (reference sequence). The CDR3 sequence is CASSFHRNTWDRYEQYF. In nucleotides, the CDR3 is TGTGCCAGCAGTTTCCATCGAAATACGTGGGACAGATACGAGCAGTACTTC.

This clone has just one count. J is TRBJ1-2 and V is TRBV6-5; 8 nucleotides match TRBD1. In germline, CDR1 is MNHEY, CDR2 SVGAGI. The V gene end was trimmed by 6 bases and the J gene end by 5 bases; junction bases not matched to a gene: 11. This CDR3 is 15 amino acids long. This chain's CDR3 is CASRVTSTGAYGYTF. The DNA for the CDR3 is TGTGCCAGCAGAGTAACTTCGACAGGGGCGTATGGCTACACCTTC.

This clone appeared once. CDR3 sequence reads: CASSLGVAYEQYF. The CDR3, as DNA: TGTGCCAGCAGCTTGGGCGTCGCGTACGAGCAGTACTTC. The chain carries TRBV27 and TRBJ2-7; D is uncertain. With 6 bases removed from V and 4 bases from J, the gap between germline ends came to 13 bases. CDR1 is MNHEY, CDR2 SMNVEV, per germline (reference sequence). The CDR3 is made up of 13 amino acids.

Here the CDR3 DNA reads TGCGCCAGCAGCATATCCGGGACAGTTAATCAGCCCCAGCATTTT. Translating gives CASSISGTVNQPQHF. V usage is TRBV5-1 and J usage is TRBJ1-5; 7 bases match TRBD1. J was trimmed by 4 bases and V by 4 bases; bases with no gene match: 8. The CDR3 sequence is 15 residues long. Germline CDR1 is SGHRS and CDR2 is YFSETQ.

In its sample, this clone was seen once. CDR3 amino acids: CASSLTDNEQFF. CDR3 nucleotides: TGCGCCAGCAGCCTGACAGACAATGAGCAGTTCTTC. V is TRBV5-1 and J is TRBJ2-1; a weak D match, TRBD1 (5 bases). The CDR3 sequence is 12 residues long. Germline V gene lookup returns CDR1 SGHRS and CDR2 YFSETQ. V lost 4 bases, J lost 5 bases, and 7 bases lay in between.